Below are 13 T cell receptor beta chains sequenced from a single sample in a study of blood T cell repertoires in COVID-19 (dated by TCRdb to the early 2020s). The library was built by means of the immunoSEQ multiplex PCR assay. TCRdb provides this immuneACCESS table in a form limited to in-frame rearrangements. Some clones are lacking; in checked studies, under half of them reflect an unresolved V gene, and why the rest are absent is not known. The sample has 200,000 to 250,000 clones on record, roughly 85% of them singletons. About 3.6% of the sample lies in the top ten. Input material: peripheral blood. The receptors come from a woman older than 75 with acute or convalescent COVID-19.

CDR3 bases: TGTGCCAGCAGACAGGGGGCGAGCAATCAGCCCCAGCATTTT. It yields the protein CASRQGASNQPQHF. The rearrangement uses TRBV6-6 and TRBJ1-5; 9 bases are shared with TRBD1. The CDR3 sequence is 14 residues long. Germline values: CDR1 MNHNY, CDR2 SVGAGI (reference sequence). V dropped 6 bases and J dropped 1; count of bases not matched to a gene: 1.

This clone appeared a single time. V is TRBV5-6 and J is TRBJ1-4; 9 bases line up with TRBD1. The germline V gene encodes CDR1 SGHDT and CDR2 YYEEEE. The CDR3 spans 13 residues. Trimming took 7 bases from V and 7 from J; bases not matched to a gene: 5. Here the CDR3 reads CASGKQGAEKLFF. For the CDR3, the DNA is TGTGCCAGCGGAAAACAGGGGGCTGAAAAACTGTTTTTT. The full variable domain, its missing parts supplied by reference TRBV5-6 and TRBJ1-4, is DAGVTQSPTHLIKTRGQQVTLRCSPKSGHDTVSWYQQALGQGPQFIFQYYEEEERQRGNFPDRFSGHQFPNYSSELNVNALLLGDSALYLCASGKQGAEKLFFGSGTQLSVL.

CDR3 protein: CASSGTGLEQYF. Written as DNA, the CDR3 is TGTGCCAGCAGCGGTACCGGACTCGAGCAGTACTTC. The chain couples TRBV11-3 to TRBJ2-7; weak D call: TRBD2 (5 bases). Germline V gene sequence: CDR1 SGHNT, CDR2 YENEEA. The V end was cut by 5 bases, the J end by 6 bases, with 11 bases between. This CDR3 has 12 residues.

The chain joins TRBV6-5 to TRBJ1-6; 8 nucleotides agree with TRBD1. V lost 6 bases to trimming and J lost 14 bases; unmatched junction nucleotides: 15. Germline assignment: CDR1 MNHEY and CDR2 SVGAGI. The CDR3 runs to 15 residues. CDR3 coding DNA: TGTGCCAGCAGAGCTCCGGGACAGGCGCCGGGGGCCCTCCACTTT. It encodes CASRAPGQAPGALHF.

The chain recombines TRBV6-2 or TRBV6-3 with TRBJ2-7, with TRBD1 matching 7 bases. The V gene's germline CDR1 is MNHEY and CDR2 SVGEGT. V lost 2 bases, J lost 0 bases, and 4 bases stayed unmatched. The CDR3 is 15 residues long. The CDR3 DNA follows: TGTGCCAGCAGTTACCCACAGGGGACCTCCTACGAGCAGTACTTC. It translates to CASSYPQGTSYEQYF.

The chain uses TRBV7-2 and TRBJ2-1; D not resolved. The germline V and J ends were trimmed by 5 bases and 2 bases, with 7 bases remaining between them. CDR1 and CDR2 (germline): SGHTA, FQGNSA. The CDR3 extends over 13 amino acids. Written as DNA, the CDR3 is TGTGCCAGCAGCCTCGGAGCCTACAATGAGCAGTTCTTC. As protein: CASSLGAYNEQFF.

The rearrangement links TRBV6-6 to TRBJ1-5, with TRBD1 identical over 7 bases. The CDR3 contains 16 residues. The V segment lost 1 base and the J segment 4 bases; nucleotides outside the gene matches: 7. Germline values: CDR1 MNHNY, CDR2 SVGAGI (reference sequence). The CDR3, as DNA: TGTGCCAGCAGTTACTACGGACAGGACTCTAATCAGCCCCAGCATTTT. Its translation is CASSYYGQDSNQPQHF.

CDR3 in amino acids: CASSLAGGYTEAFF. CDR3 coding DNA: TGTGCCAGCAGCTTGGCGGGGGGGTACACTGAAGCTTTCTTT. The chain is built from TRBV5-4 and TRBJ1-1, with a possible D match to TRBD1 (5 bases). The CDR3 loop spans 14 amino acids. In germline, CDR1 is SGHNT, CDR2 YYREEE (reference sequence). The V end lost 0 bases, the J end lost 3 bases, and 9 bases lay between the germline ends.

The chain combines TRBV19 with TRBJ1-5, with TRBD1 matching 9 bases. The CDR3 is 18 residues long. In germline, CDR1 is LNHDA, CDR2 SQIVND (reference sequence). The trim removed 8 bases at V and 0 bases at J, leaving 14 bases unmatched. As DNA, the CDR3 is TGTGCCAGTCATCGCCGGGACAGGGACACCTATAGCAATCAGCCCCAGCATTTT. It codes for CASHRRDRDTYSNQPQHF.

J is TRBJ1-1 and V is TRBV27; no reliable D call. The CDR3 extends over 17 amino acids. The V gene lost 6 bases and the J gene lost 0 bases, with 20 bases spanning the gap. Germline assignment: CDR1 MNHEY and CDR2 SMNVEV (reference sequence). For the CDR3, the DNA is TGTGCCAGCAGAGATGCAATCAGCGGCAAAATGAACACTGAAGCTTTCTTT. Translating gives CASRDAISGKMNTEAFF.

The chain combines TRBV6-5 with TRBJ2-5; perhaps TRBD1 as D (5 bases). Germline assignment: CDR1 MNHEY and CDR2 SVGAGI. Deletions cut 5 bases from V and 4 bases from J, with 14 bases between. This CDR3 comprises 14 residues. The CDR3 region is CASSLQVVGETQYF. CDR3 sequence (DNA): TGTGCCAGCAGTCTACAGGTGGTTGGAGAGACCCAGTACTTC.

Written as DNA, the CDR3 is TGTGCCAGCAGCCGGACAGGGATGAACTATGGCTACACCTTC. Its translation is CASSRTGMNYGYTF. V is TRBV6-5 and J is TRBJ1-2; TRBD1 aligns across 8 bases. The CDR3 length is 14 residues. CDR1 is MNHEY, CDR2 SVGAGI, per germline. J lost 2 bases, V lost 6 bases, and 5 bases had no gene match.

The V call is TRBV7-2, the J call TRBJ1-1; no clear D. V was cut by 5 bases and J by 13 bases, with 29 bases left in between. CDR3 length: 16 residues. The germline CDR1 and CDR2 sequences are SGHTA and FQGNSA. The CDR3 DNA is TGTGCCAGCAGCCCCGAACCCGTACAGAGACTGCCAGGAGGTTTCTTT. Its protein product is CASSPEPVQRLPGGFF.